This section outlines one T cell receptor beta chain sequence together with its context. The sample comes from a study of shared clonotypes between healthy human individuals. This CDR3 is built from 17 residues. V was shortened by 1 base and J by 0 bases, with 13 bases between the two germline ends. Germline V gene data show CDR1 as SGHRS and CDR2 as YFSETQ. Method: immunoSEQ multiplex PCR; TCRdb's copy keeps in-frame clones and lacks some. This table holds 2 million to 2.5 million clones, approximately 95% found once. The chain carries TRBV5-1 and TRBJ2-2, with D tentatively TRBD1 (5 bases). Sequencing used naive CD4+ T cells sorted from blood. Subset specified: CD45RA+ positively selected. This sequence originates from a man aged 18-30 years in good health. CDR3 in DNA: TGCGCCAGCAGCTTGACATGGGGCACCGCGAACACCGGGGAGCTGTTTTTT. This codes for CASSLTWGTANTGELFF.